These 9 T cell receptor beta chains were all obtained from the same sample, sequenced in a study of OX40 agonist ivuxolimab in advanced cancers. Sequencing was performed with immunoSEQ multiplex PCR; in TCRdb, only in-frame clones are kept and a portion is missing. The sample includes 13,000 or so clones, roughly 76% of them seen just once. The sequencing here drew on CD4+ or CD8+ T cells sorted from blood, taken in a trial of the OX40 agonist ivuxolimab. The receptors originated from an adult with an advanced solid tumor such as melanoma, head and neck, liver or kidney cancer.

This clone was detected only once. The chain's CDR3 is CASSSRFGETQYF. DNA for the CDR3: TGTGCCAGCAGTTCCCGGTTCGGGGAGACCCAGTACTTC. V and J are TRBV6-5 and TRBJ2-5; D gene uncertain. Between the trimmed V and J ends, which lost 4 bases and 5 bases, there was a span of 11 bases. The CDR3 spans 13 residues. Germline values: CDR1 MNHEY, CDR2 SVGAGI.

J is TRBJ1-2 and V is TRBV9; 7 positions match TRBD1. The V gene end was trimmed by 4 bases and the J gene end by 4 bases; junction bases not matched to a gene: 10. CDR1 and CDR2 from the germline V gene are SGDLS and YYNGEE. The CDR3 extends over 15 amino acids. CDR3 DNA: TGTGCCAGCAGCATAAGACAGGGAGTGTCCTATGGCTACACCTTC. Its protein product is CASSIRQGVSYGYTF.

The chain links TRBV6-1 to TRBJ2-1, with D perhaps TRBD1 (5 bases). V was trimmed by 6 bases and J by 0 bases, leaving 12 bases between them. This CDR3 is built from 15 residues. The germline gives CDR1 MNHNS, CDR2 SASEGT. CDR3 region: CASRTGRSSYNEQFF. The CDR3 DNA reads TGTGCCAGCAGAACAGGAAGGAGCTCCTACAATGAGCAGTTCTTC.

The chain recombines TRBV6-5 with TRBJ1-5, with a tentative D call TRBD1 (5 bases). Germline V gene data show CDR1 as MNHEY and CDR2 as SVGAGI. Deletions cut 3 bases from V and 0 bases from J, with 12 bases between. The CDR3 consists of 16 residues. CDR3 amino acids: CASSYMGPYSNQPQHF. The CDR3 coding sequence is TGTGCCAGCAGTTATATGGGACCTTATAGCAATCAGCCCCAGCATTTT.

The chain joins TRBV6-1 to TRBJ1-6; D is perhaps TRBD1 (6 bases). Per the germline V gene, CDR1 is MNHNS and CDR2 is SASEGT. This CDR3 has 16 amino acids. The V gene lost 1 base and the J gene lost 2 bases, with 9 bases spanning the gap. CDR3 sequence (DNA): TGTGCCAGCAGTGAAGACAGGGCCGCCTATAATTCACCCCTCCACTTT. Its protein is CASSEDRAAYNSPLHF.

J is TRBJ2-1 and V is TRBV15, with a weak D call TRBD2 (6 bases). This CDR3 is built from 15 residues. The germline V gene has CDR1 LNHNV and CDR2 YYDKDF (reference sequence). V was clipped by 4 bases and J by 5 bases, with 15 bases between them. In nucleotides, the CDR3 is TGTGCCACCAGCATCCCGGGACTCACCGACAATGAGCAGTTCTTC. Translated, it gives CATSIPGLTDNEQFF.

V is TRBV6-6 and J is TRBJ1-4, with 8 bases fitting TRBD1. Trimming at V came to 0 bases and at J to 7 bases, leaving 4 bases not matched to a gene. From germline, CDR1 is MNHNY and CDR2 SVGAGI (reference sequence). There are 15 residues in the CDR3. The CDR3 sequence: CASSYSDRGGEKLFF. CDR3 coding DNA: TGTGCCAGCAGTTACTCCGACAGGGGTGGTGAAAAACTGTTTTTT.

The V gene is TRBV7-9, the J gene TRBJ2-1; TRBD2 matches 12 bases. CDR3 length: 16 amino acids. Germline assignment: CDR1 SEHNR and CDR2 FQNEAQ (reference sequence). The V and J ends lost 5 bases and 7 bases, in that order; junction bases with no gene match: 9. The CDR3 sequence: CASSIDTSGGTNEQFF. The CDR3 nucleotides read TGTGCCAGCAGCATCGATACTAGCGGGGGGACTAATGAGCAGTTCTTC. Based on the CDR3 plus reference TRBV7-9 and TRBJ2-1, the full variable domain is DTGVSQNPRHKITKRGQNVTFRCDPISEHNRLYWYRQTLGQGPEFLTYFQNEAQLEKSRLLSDRFSAERPKGSFSTLEIQRTEQGDSAMYLCASSIDTSGGTNEQFFGPGTRLTVL.

The chain joins TRBV11-2 to TRBJ1-5, with D hard to call. V lost 5 bases to trimming and J lost 3 bases, with 14 bases between them. CDR1 and CDR2 (germline): SGHAT, FQNNGV. The CDR3 is made up of 15 amino acids. The CDR3 bases are TGTGCCAGCAGCCCGAGCCCGAGCGCCAATCAGCCCCAGCATTTT. Translation: CASSPSPSANQPQHF.